This T cell receptor (beta chain) appears in the sequencing data of a study of blood T cells in healthy people across ages. This clonotype has only a few counts. Per sample, at least 5 micrograms of total RNA were extracted. Primed by a sample-barcoded 5' primer and a J-beta primer mix, a second PCR proceeded for 7 to 11 cycles. Each cDNA molecule carried a tag from a template-switch adaptor that contained 12 random nucleotides. Using its own MiXCR run on the 5' RACE reads, TCRdb lists one record per CDR3 protein. This sample yields 1.5 million to 2 million distinct CDR3 sequences, of which 39% are seen a single time; under 30% belongs to the top ten. This clonotype originated in a human donor in good health. Sequenced: blood.

CDR3 region: CASNGQGLNEQYF. In nucleotides, the CDR3 is TGCGCCAGCAACGGACAGGGTCTGAACGAGCAGTACTTC. This chain links TRBV5-1 with TRBJ2-7; 8 bases fit TRBD1. Germline V lookup: CDR1 SGHRS, CDR2 YFSETQ. The CDR3 spans 13 residues. Losses at the gene ends were 6 bases for V and 5 bases for J; bases not matched to a gene: 7.